The clone carrying this T cell receptor (beta chain) was recorded many times. The antigen is unknown. This sample was taken from a study of metastatic and nonmetastatic thyroid tumors. In the study overall: Repertoires of blood and of tissue (tumor or nodule) from malignant and benign thyroid patients were compared.

Not a single patient had been given any form of treatment at any point before undergoing thyroid surgery. As originally analysed: A classifier of distant metastasis in papillary thyroid cancer was built from CDR3 differences (across clinicopathological groups). TCRdb re-processed the PCR reads through MiXCR. What appears here as the V and J calls and clone size reflects TCRdb's work, not the paper's. The sample contains some 21,000 clones, 10% to 15% of which appear only once. Study-level points and caveats: As reported, TCR beta diversity in blood and tumor was significantly higher in malignant thyroid tumors than in benign nodules.

From germline, CDR1 is SGHDT and CDR2 YYEEEE. Unmatched junction bases numbered 4, after V lost 4 bases and J lost 4 bases. This CDR3 is 15 amino acids long. This receptor was taken from a male donor with papillary thyroid cancer or a benign thyroid nodule (not recorded which). Some clones in this sample may be carry-over from other donors' samples. Material for sequencing was blood. The rearrangement joins TRBV5-6 to TRBJ2-7; 14 positions agree with TRBD2. For the CDR3, the DNA is TGTGCCAGCAGCCCCCGGACTAGCGGGAGGTACGAGCAGTACTTC. Translation gives CASSPRTSGRYEQYF.